These 18 T cell receptor beta chains originate from one sample sequenced in a study of cytomegalovirus exposure and HLA in healthy donors. The PCR had 60 Vbeta and 13 Jbeta primers. Method: immunoSEQ multiplex PCR; TCRdb's copy keeps in-frame clones and lacks some. The sample contains about 160,000 clones, around 78% of which appear only once. The source material was PBMCs. The source is a man aged 40-49 years in good health and CMV-seronegative.

The J gene is TRBJ1-3, the V gene TRBV11-2; D gene uncertain. This CDR3 is built from 14 residues. The germline V gene has CDR1 SGHAT and CDR2 FQNNGV. Trimming removed 5 bases at V and 0 bases at J, with 8 bases between. CDR3: CASSPRSSGNTIYF. DNA of the CDR3: TGTGCCAGCAGCCCACGGAGCTCTGGAAACACCATATATTTT.

The gene calls are TRBV6-6 and TRBJ1-1; D not resolved. Germline values: CDR1 MNHNY, CDR2 SVGAGI (reference sequence). V shed 2 bases and J shed 2 bases, with 12 bases lying between them. The CDR3 is 15 amino acids. The CDR3 region has the DNA TGTGCCAGCAGTTACAGCGGGCGGGGAAACACTGAAGCTTTCTTT. Translation: CASSYSGRGNTEAFF.

The chain is built from TRBV30 and TRBJ2-7; 8 bases are a match to TRBD1. Losses at the gene ends were 0 bases for V and 7 bases for J; bases not matched to a gene: 8. The CDR3 spans 14 residues. Per germline, CDR1 GTSNPN and CDR2 SVGIG (reference sequence). CDR3 bases: TGTGCCTGGAGTGTTGGACAGGGTAGATGGGAGCAGTACTTC. Translated, it gives CAWSVGQGRWEQYF. Together with reference TRBV30 and TRBJ2-7, the CDR3 gives the full variable domain: SQTIHQWPATLVQPVGSPLSLECTVEGTSNPNLYWYRQAAGRGLQLLFYSVGIGQISSEVPQNLSASRPQDRQFILSSKKLLLSDSGFYLCAWSVGQGRWEQYFGPGTRLTVT.

J is TRBJ1-2 and V is TRBV7-3; no clear D. The germline V and J ends were trimmed by 2 bases and 7 bases, with 17 bases remaining between them. The CDR3 runs 15 residues. CDR1 SGHTA and CDR2 FQGTGA come from the germline V gene. For the CDR3, the DNA is TGTGCCAGCAGCTTAGCCCCCGAAACAGATAGTGGCTACACCTTC. This codes for CASSLAPETDSGYTF.

This chain connects TRBV30 to TRBJ2-3, with TRBD2 matching 10 bases. V dropped 0 bases and J dropped 6; count of bases not matched to a gene: 12. This CDR3 contains 17 residues. Germline CDR1 reads GTSNPN; CDR2 reads SVGIG (reference sequence). CDR3 sequence reads: CAWSVRGEREGLDTQYF. For the CDR3, the DNA is TGTGCCTGGAGTGTAAGGGGTGAGCGGGAGGGCCTTGATACGCAGTATTTT.

The J gene is TRBJ2-5, the V gene TRBV7-7; TRBD2 matches 10 bases. Trimming at V came to 2 bases and at J to 4 bases, leaving 7 bases not matched to a gene. CDR3 length: 16 amino acids. Germline values: CDR1 SSHAT, CDR2 FNYEAQ (reference sequence). The chain's CDR3 is CASSLRVAGGRETQYF. Written as DNA, the CDR3 is TGTGCCAGCAGCTTAAGAGTAGCGGGAGGCCGAGAGACCCAGTACTTC.

The chain recombines TRBV30 with TRBJ2-7, with 7 bases aligning to TRBD2. This CDR3 contains 14 residues. Germline V gene sequence: CDR1 GTSNPN, CDR2 SVGIG (reference sequence). J was trimmed by 1 base and V by 3 bases; bases with no gene match: 6. CDR3: CAWRLAGLSYEQYF. CDR3 sequence (DNA): TGTGCCTGGAGGTTAGCGGGCCTGTCCTACGAGCAGTACTTC.

This clone was detected a few times. The V gene is TRBV25-1, the J gene TRBJ1-4; possible D gene TRBD1, 6 bases. The germline V gene encodes CDR1 MGHDK and CDR2 SYGVNS. The CDR3 contains 15 residues. The V gene lost 3 bases and the J gene lost 8 bases, with 16 bases spanning the gap. This CDR3 is CASSETRGSGEKLFF. The CDR3 nucleotides are TGTGCCAGCAGTGAGACCAGGGGAAGTGGAGAAAAACTGTTTTTT.

This chain links TRBV27 with TRBJ1-4; possibly TRBD1 for D (5 bases). V lost 3 bases and J lost 8, with 13 bases in between. Per the germline V gene, CDR1 is MNHEY and CDR2 is SMNVEV (reference sequence). This CDR3 spans 14 amino acids. Here the CDR3 reads CASSFQGEIEKLFF. CDR3 nucleotide sequence: TGTGCCAGCAGTTTCCAAGGGGAAATCGAAAAACTGTTTTTT. Full variable domain (rest looked up from reference TRBV27 and TRBJ1-4): EAQVTQNPRYLITVTGKKLTVTCSQNMNHEYMSWYRQDPGLGLRQIYYSMNVEVTDKGDVPEGYKVSRKEKRNFPLILESPSPNQTSLYFCASSFQGEIEKLFFGSGTQLSVL.

Of note for this clone: A read error may account for a junction end that differs from germline. CDR3 sequence (DNA): TGTTCCAGCAGCTTAGCCGGTGACAGGGCCTATGGCTACACCTTC. The encoded protein is CSSSLAGDRAYGYTF. The J gene is TRBJ1-2, the V gene TRBV7-9; TRBD1 matches 7 bases. This CDR3 spans 15 amino acids. Germline V lookup: CDR1 SEHNR, CDR2 FQNEAQ (reference sequence).

For this clone: Other DNA sequences in the same sample also yield this CDR3. The rearrangement joins TRBV29-1 to TRBJ2-7; TRBD1 aligns across 10 bases. CDR3 length: 17 amino acids. CDR1 is SQVTM, CDR2 ANQGSEA, per germline. The J segment lost 0 bases and the V segment lost 6 bases, leaving 14 bases of the junction unmatched. The CDR3 nucleotides are TGCAGCGTGATCCGGGGACAGGGGTCCAGAAGCTCCTACGAGCAGTACTTC. This codes for CSVIRGQGSRSSYEQYF.

This chain links TRBV5-1 with TRBJ2-3, with 7 bases fitting TRBD2. CDR3 length: 14 residues. Germline V gene lookup returns CDR1 SGHRS and CDR2 YFSETQ. The V and J ends lost 4 bases and 4 bases, in that order; junction bases with no gene match: 6. The CDR3 region has the DNA TGCGCCAGCAGCCCGGGGAGGGCCCCAGATACGCAGTATTTT. Protein: CASSPGRAPDTQYF.

The chain recombines TRBV11-2 with TRBJ1-1; a possible D gene is TRBD1 (5 bases). Germline lookup yields CDR1 SGHAT and CDR2 FQNNGV. CDR3 length: 16 residues. The V and J ends lost 1 base and 2 bases respectively, with 14 bases between them. The CDR3 protein is CASSLVIQGGNTEAFF. Here the CDR3 DNA reads TGTGCCAGCAGCTTAGTAATTCAGGGTGGTAACACTGAAGCTTTCTTT. Full variable domain (remainder filled in from reference TRBV11-2 and TRBJ1-1): EAGVAQSPRYKIIEKRQSVAFWCNPISGHATLYWYQQILGQGPKLLIQFQNNGVVDDSQLPKDRFSAERLKGVDSTLKIQPAKLEDSAVYLCASSLVIQGGNTEAFFGQGTRLTVV.

The sample holds one count of this clone. The chain combines TRBV9 with TRBJ2-1; 12 bases are shared with TRBD2. Germline loops: CDR1 SGDLS, CDR2 YYNGEE. The CDR3 is made up of 16 amino acids. V shed 4 bases and J 4 bases; nucleotides not matched to a gene: 6. CDR3 nucleotide sequence: TGTGCCAGCAGCCCAAGACTAGCGGGAGAGTACAATGAGCAGTTCTTC. This codes for CASSPRLAGEYNEQFF.

The chain links TRBV4-1 to TRBJ1-2; no clear D gene. The CDR3 totals 14 residues. Germline V gene lookup returns CDR1 MGHRA and CDR2 YSYEKL. Trimming left V 0 bases short and J 5 bases short, with 10 bases between. The CDR3 here is CASSQDTGFYGYTF. The CDR3 nucleotides read TGCGCCAGCAGCCAAGATACGGGGTTTTATGGCTACACCTTC.

The rearrangement uses TRBV28 and TRBJ1-2, with TRBD1 matching over 7 bases. This CDR3 region has 15 residues. After removal of 6 bases from V and 1 base from J, the junction contained 8 bases not matched to a gene. Germline V gene data show CDR1 as MDHEN and CDR2 as SYDVKM. The CDR3 is CASRLVTGYNYGYTF. CDR3 in DNA: TGTGCCAGCAGACTTGTGACAGGGTATAACTATGGCTACACCTTC.

The chain couples TRBV28 to TRBJ1-3, with 8 bases that match TRBD1. CDR1 and CDR2 (germline): MDHEN, SYDVKM. This CDR3 has 14 amino acids. Trimming removed 4 bases from V and 9 bases from J; junction bases left unmatched: 8. The CDR3 nucleotides read TGTGCCAGCAGTTCCGGACAGGGATTGGGCACCATATATTTT. Its translation: CASSSGQGLGTIYF.

This clone has more than one count but fewer than ten. V and J are TRBV27 and TRBJ1-6; 7 nucleotides agree with TRBD1. This CDR3 has 14 residues. Germline V gene sequence: CDR1 MNHEY, CDR2 SMNVEV (reference sequence). V trimming: 4 bases; J trimming: 9 bases; junction bases outside the gene matches: 6. CDR3 protein: CASSWGQSSSPLHF. The CDR3 DNA is TGTGCCAGCAGTTGGGGACAGAGTAGTTCACCCCTCCACTTT.